This T cell receptor beta chain emerged from a study of T cells after yellow fever vaccination. Study-wide findings and caveats: The appearance of a small share of clonotypes in both CD4 and CD8 compartments was observed.

5'RACE template switching added a universal primer site and UMIs to TCR cDNA. TCRdb re-analysed the 5' RACE reads in MiXCR, keeping a single row per CDR3 protein. The sample has a few hundred thousand distinct CDR3 sequences, 3.6% seen once; the top ten hold around a quarter. This clonotype showed up just a few times. The antigen is undetermined. The material sequenced was PBMCs, taken on the day of the yellow fever booster vaccination. This clonotype was obtained from a man younger than 35 who received the YFV17D yellow fever vaccine.

The CDR3 loop is CASSYSPGANAGELFF. In DNA, the CDR3 is TGTGCCAGCAGTTACTCGCCGGGGGCTAACGCCGGGGAGCTGTTTTTT. V gene TRBV6-5 combines with J gene TRBJ2-2; D is possibly TRBD1 or TRBD2 (6 bases each). This CDR3 has 16 amino acids. CDR1 and CDR2 from the germline V gene are MNHEY and SVGAGI. Trimming took 0 bases from V and 6 from J, leaving 14 bases between them.